This is a list of T cell receptor beta chains from one sample in a study of T cell changes during pregnancy in multiple sclerosis. Produced via immunoSEQ multiplex PCR; TCRdb's table is partial and in-frame only. The sample holds under 85,000 clones, roughly 94% seen once. Material: peripheral blood, obtained in the third trimester of pregnancy. The receptors were sampled from a female donor with multiple sclerosis, enrolled in a pregnancy study. CDR3s include the opening cysteine and the closing phenylalanine or tryptophan. D genes are given only for firm matches. Clone size is stated in some rows and not others, as once, few, many or a class when expanded.

.	.	TRBJ1-5	TRBV4-2	CASSQDDGNQPQHF	TGTGCCAGCAGCCAAGATGACGGGAATCAGCCCCAGCATTTT
TRBD1	.	TRBJ1-1	TRBV5-6	CASSFEGQGAAWAFF	TGTGCCAGCAGCTTCGAGGGACAGGGGGCTGCTTGGGCTTTCTTT
.	.	TRBJ2-3	TRBV11-2	CASSHSTDTQYF	TGTGCCAGCAGCCATAGCACAGATACGCAGTATTTT
.	.	TRBJ1-5	TRBV14	CASSQGRTHQPQHF	TGTGCCAGCAGCCAGGGGCGGACCCATCAGCCCCAGCATTTT
TRBD1	.	TRBJ1-4	TRBV6-5	CASSYPGGTLFF	TGTGCCAGCAGTTACCCAGGGGGGACTCTGTTTTTT
.	once	TRBJ1-4	TRBV11-3	CASSLVWGLTNEKLFF	TGTGCCAGCAGCTTAGTCTGGGGCCTCACTAATGAAAAACTGTTTTTT
TRBD1	.	TRBJ1-2	TRBV5-1	CASSLQGVSDYGYTF	TGCGCCAGCAGCTTACAGGGGGTATCGGACTATGGCTACACCTTC
TRBD2	.	TRBJ2-3	TRBV9	CASCIAGVPTDTQYF	TGTGCCAGCTGTATAGCGGGGGTTCCCACAGATACGCAGTATTTT
TRBD2	.	TRBJ2-3	TRBV18	CASSPTPTGGLPDTQYF	TGTGCCAGCTCTCCAACCCCCACGGGGGGGCTCCCAGATACGCAGTATTTT
TRBD2	.	TRBJ2-1	TRBV25-1	CASSLAGVYNEQFF	TGTGCCAGCTCCCTAGCGGGGGTCTACAATGAGCAGTTCTTC
.	.	TRBJ2-7	TRBV9	CASSAGGQSSYEQYF	TGTGCCAGCAGCGCCGGGGGACAGTCATCCTACGAGCAGTACTTC
.	once	TRBJ2-2	TRBV11-2	CASSLMLASTGELFF	TGTGCCAGCAGCTTAATGCTAGCGTCGACCGGGGAGCTGTTTTTT
TRBD2	.	TRBJ2-4	TRBV7-2	CASSLGGGEGKNIQYF	TGTGCCAGCAGCTTAGGCGGGGGGGAGGGAAAAAACATTCAGTACTTC
TRBD1	.	TRBJ1-1	TRBV5-4	CASTPPPGQGKNTEAFF	TGTGCCAGCACCCCCCCTCCCGGACAGGGGAAGAACACTGAAGCTTTCTTT
.	.	TRBJ1-2	TRBV29-1	CSVDAGVDGYTF	TGCAGCGTTGACGCGGGGGTGGACGGCTACACCTTC
.	.	TRBJ2-2	TRBV7-6	CASSPGSGELFF	TGTGCCAGCAGCCCGGGGTCCGGGGAGCTGTTTTTT
.	.	TRBJ2-1	TRBV20-1	CSIHREQFF	TGCAGTATTCATCGGGAGCAGTTCTTC
TRBD1	.	TRBJ2-5	TRBV7-3	CASSFARTGLETQYF	TGTGCCAGCAGCTTCGCCCGGACAGGGTTAGAGACCCAGTACTTC